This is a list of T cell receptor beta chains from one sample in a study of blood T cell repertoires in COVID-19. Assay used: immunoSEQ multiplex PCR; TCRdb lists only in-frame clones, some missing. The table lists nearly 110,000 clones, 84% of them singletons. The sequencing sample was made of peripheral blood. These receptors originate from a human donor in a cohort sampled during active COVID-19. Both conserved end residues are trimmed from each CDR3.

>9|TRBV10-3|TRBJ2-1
AISESSEQF
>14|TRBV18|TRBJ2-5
ASSPPTGRFQETQY
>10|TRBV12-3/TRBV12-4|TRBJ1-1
ASSAGVTEAF
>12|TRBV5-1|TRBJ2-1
ASMRGGPYNEQF
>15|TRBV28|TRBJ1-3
ASSLFSAPISGNTIY
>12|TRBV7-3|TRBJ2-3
ASSWTGGADTQY
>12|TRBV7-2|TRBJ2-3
ASSFRRGPDTQY
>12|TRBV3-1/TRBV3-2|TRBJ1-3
ASSQTGVGNTIY
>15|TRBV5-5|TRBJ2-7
ASSLLAGGHVTDEQY
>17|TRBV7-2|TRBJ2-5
ASSLALASGRLGQETQY
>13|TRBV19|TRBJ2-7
ASSWEAGGTYEQY
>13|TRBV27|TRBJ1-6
ASGHLKTYNSPLH
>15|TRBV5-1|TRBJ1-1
ASSISGTGGASTEAF
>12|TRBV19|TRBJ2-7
ASSSLLKTYEQY
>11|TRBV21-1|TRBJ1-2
ASSMGQSYGYT
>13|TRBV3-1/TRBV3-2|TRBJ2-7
ASSQAGGTTYEQY
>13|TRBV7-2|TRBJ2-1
ASSLVASGSNEQF